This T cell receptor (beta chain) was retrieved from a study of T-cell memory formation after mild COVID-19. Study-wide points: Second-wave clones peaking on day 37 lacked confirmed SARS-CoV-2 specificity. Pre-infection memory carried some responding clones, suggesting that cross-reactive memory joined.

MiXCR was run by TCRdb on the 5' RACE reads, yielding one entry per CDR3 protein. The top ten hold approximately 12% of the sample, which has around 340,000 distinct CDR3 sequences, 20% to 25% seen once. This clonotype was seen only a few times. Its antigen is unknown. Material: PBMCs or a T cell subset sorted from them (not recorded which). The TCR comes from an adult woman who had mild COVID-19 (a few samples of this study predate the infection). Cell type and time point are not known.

This CDR3 reads CASSADRGYGYTF. For the CDR3, the DNA is TGTGCCAGCAGCGCCGACAGGGGCTATGGCTACACCTTC. The V call is TRBV7-8, the J call TRBJ1-2; TRBD1 matches 8 bases. V shed 5 bases and J 4 bases; nucleotides not matched to a gene: 3. The germline V gene has CDR1 SGHVS and CDR2 FQNEAQ. The CDR3 sequence is 13 residues long.